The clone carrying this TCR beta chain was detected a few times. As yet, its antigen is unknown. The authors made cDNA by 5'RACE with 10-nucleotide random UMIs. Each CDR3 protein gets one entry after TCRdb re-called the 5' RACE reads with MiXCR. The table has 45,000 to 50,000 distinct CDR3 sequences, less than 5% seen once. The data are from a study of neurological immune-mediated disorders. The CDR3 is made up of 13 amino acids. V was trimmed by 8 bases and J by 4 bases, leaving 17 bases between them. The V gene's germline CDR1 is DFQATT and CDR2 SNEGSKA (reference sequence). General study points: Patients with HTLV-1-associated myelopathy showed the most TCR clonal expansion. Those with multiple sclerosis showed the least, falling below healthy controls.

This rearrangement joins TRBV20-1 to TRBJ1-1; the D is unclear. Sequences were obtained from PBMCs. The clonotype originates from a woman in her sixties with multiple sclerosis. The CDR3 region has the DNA TGCAGTTCTAAAGTACGATTGGGCACTGAAGCTTTCTTT. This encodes CSSKVRLGTEAFF.